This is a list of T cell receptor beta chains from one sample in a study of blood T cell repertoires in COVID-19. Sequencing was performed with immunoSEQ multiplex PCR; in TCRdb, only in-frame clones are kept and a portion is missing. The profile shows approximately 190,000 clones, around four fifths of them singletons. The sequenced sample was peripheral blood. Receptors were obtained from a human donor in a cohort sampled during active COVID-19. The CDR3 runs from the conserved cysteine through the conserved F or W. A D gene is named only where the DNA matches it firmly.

CDR3 DNA: TGTGCCAGCAGTCTCGGACTAGCGAGCACAGATACGCAGTATTTT; CDR3 protein: CASSLGLASTDTQYF; D gene: TRBD2; J gene: TRBJ2-3; V gene: TRBV28
CDR3 DNA: TGTGCCAGCAGTTACTCGAATGCGGCGGGGGGCTACACCTTC; CDR3 protein: CASSYSNAAGGYTF; D gene: .; J gene: TRBJ1-2; V gene: TRBV6-5
CDR3 DNA: TGTGCCAGCAGCCATACCCCGGGGCGGGGGCTGAAAAACATTCAGTACTTC; CDR3 protein: CASSHTPGRGLKNIQYF; D gene: .; J gene: TRBJ2-4; V gene: TRBV3-1/TRBV3-2
CDR3 DNA: TGTGCCTGGAGTCTCAGTCGTGAAAAACTGTTTTTT; CDR3 protein: CAWSLSREKLFF; D gene: .; J gene: TRBJ1-4; V gene: TRBV30
CDR3 DNA: TGCGCCAGCAAATTGGCGGCTAGCGGGAGATACGAGCAGTACTTC; CDR3 protein: CASKLAASGRYEQYF; D gene: TRBD2; J gene: TRBJ2-7; V gene: TRBV5-1
CDR3 DNA: TGTGCCAGCAGGGTTACGAGGTTACTCAGTGAAGCTTTCTTT; CDR3 protein: CASRVTRLLSEAFF; D gene: .; J gene: TRBJ1-1; V gene: TRBV6-5
CDR3 DNA: TGTGCCAGCAGAGTAGCGGGAGGGCTGCAAGAGACCCAGTACTTC; CDR3 protein: CASRVAGGLQETQYF; D gene: TRBD2; J gene: TRBJ2-5; V gene: TRBV27
CDR3 DNA: TGTGCCAGCAGAGGGGACAGGGGGGTCCCGTCCTACAATGAGCAGTTCTTC; CDR3 protein: CASRGDRGVPSYNEQFF; D gene: TRBD1; J gene: TRBJ2-1; V gene: TRBV2
CDR3 DNA: TGTGCCAGCAGCTTGGGGGCTAGCGGTTTGATCGGGGAGCTGTTTTTT; CDR3 protein: CASSLGASGLIGELFF; D gene: TRBD2; J gene: TRBJ2-2; V gene: TRBV5-4
CDR3 DNA: TGTGCCTGGGTGAGGGATAGCTCCTACGAGCAGTACTTC; CDR3 protein: CAWVRDSSYEQYF; D gene: .; J gene: TRBJ2-7; V gene: TRBV30
CDR3 DNA: TGTGCCACCACCTTGGGACAGGTGAAGACAGAAGCTTTCTTT; CDR3 protein: CATTLGQVKTEAFF; D gene: TRBD1; J gene: TRBJ1-1; V gene: TRBV15
CDR3 DNA: TGTGCGGCCGCGTCTGGGGGCTTGGAGACCCAGTACTTC; CDR3 protein: CAAASGGLETQYF; D gene: .; J gene: TRBJ2-5; V gene: TRBV2
CDR3 DNA: TGTGCCAGCAGTGCCCTAGCGGGGGCTTATGAGCAGTTCTTC; CDR3 protein: CASSALAGAYEQFF; D gene: TRBD2; J gene: TRBJ2-1; V gene: TRBV2
CDR3 DNA: TGTGCCAGCAGCTACCGGGAGGGCCCGAATGAGCAGTTCTTC; CDR3 protein: CASSYREGPNEQFF; D gene: TRBD2; J gene: TRBJ2-1; V gene: TRBV7-9
CDR3 DNA: TGTGCCAGCAACCTCGGGGGGACCGGGGAGCTGTTTTTT; CDR3 protein: CASNLGGTGELFF; D gene: TRBD2; J gene: TRBJ2-2; V gene: TRBV19
CDR3 DNA: TGTGCCAGTAAAACCACCCCAACAAGCAATCAGCCCCAGCATTTT; CDR3 protein: CASKTTPTSNQPQHF; D gene: .; J gene: TRBJ1-5; V gene: TRBV19
CDR3 DNA: TGTGCCACCAGTGACCCAGGGGGAGAGACCCAGTACTTC; CDR3 protein: CATSDPGGETQYF; D gene: TRBD1; J gene: TRBJ2-5; V gene: TRBV24-1
CDR3 DNA: TGCGCCAGCAGCTTAGTTCAGGGGGCGAGGGAAGCTTTCTTT; CDR3 protein: CASSLVQGAREAFF; D gene: TRBD1; J gene: TRBJ1-1; V gene: TRBV5-1
CDR3 DNA: TGTGCCAGCAGTTTAAAGGGGCATGATGGCTACACCTTC; CDR3 protein: CASSLKGHDGYTF; D gene: .; J gene: TRBJ1-2; V gene: TRBV12-3/TRBV12-4
CDR3 DNA: TGTGCCATCAGTGAGTCGGGCAGCCCTTATAGCAATCAGCCCCAGCATTTT; CDR3 protein: CAISESGSPYSNQPQHF; D gene: .; J gene: TRBJ1-5; V gene: TRBV10-3